The T cell receptor beta chain under discussion was sequenced for a study of radiotherapy plus CTLA-4 blockade in lung cancer. Some clones are missing from TCRdb's copy, which holds only in-frame ones; the method was immunoSEQ multiplex PCR. This table has 85,000 to 90,000 clones, around 87% appearing once. Germline CDR1 reads MNHEY; CDR2 reads SVGAGI. The CDR3 length is 12 residues. Trimming shortened V by 0 bases and J by 6 bases, and 5 bases separated the two germline ends. Sequencing was performed on peripheral blood, taken from a patient treated with radiotherapy plus ipilimumab. The gene calls are TRBV6-5 and TRBJ1-2; D gene ambiguous. The clonotype comes from a human donor with non-small cell lung cancer that progressed on radiotherapy plus ipilimumab. The DNA for the CDR3 is TGTGCCAGCAGTTACTCCGGAAATGGCTACACCTTC. This translates into CASSYSGNGYTF.